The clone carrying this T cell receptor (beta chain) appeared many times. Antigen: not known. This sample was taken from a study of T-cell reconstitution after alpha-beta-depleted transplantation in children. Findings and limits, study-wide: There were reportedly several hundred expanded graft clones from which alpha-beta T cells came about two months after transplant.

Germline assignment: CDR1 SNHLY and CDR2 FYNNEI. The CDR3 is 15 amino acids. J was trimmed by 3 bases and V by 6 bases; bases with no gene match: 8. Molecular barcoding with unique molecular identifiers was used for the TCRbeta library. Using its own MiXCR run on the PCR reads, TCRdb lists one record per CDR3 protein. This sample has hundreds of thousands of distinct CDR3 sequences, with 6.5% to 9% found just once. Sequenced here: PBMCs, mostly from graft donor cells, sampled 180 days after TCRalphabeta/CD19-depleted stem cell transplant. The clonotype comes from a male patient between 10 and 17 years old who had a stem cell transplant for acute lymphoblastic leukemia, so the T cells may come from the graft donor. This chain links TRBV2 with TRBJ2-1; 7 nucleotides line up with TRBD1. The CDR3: CASSALSGGYNEQFF. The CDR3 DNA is TGTGCCAGCAGCGCTCTCTCAGGGGGCTACAATGAGCAGTTCTTC.